The text below deals with one T cell receptor beta chain. Germline-derived CDR1 and CDR2 are LGHNA and YSLEER. This CDR3 is 14 amino acids long. The V gene lost 3 bases and the J gene lost 6 bases, with 14 bases spanning the gap. The data stem from a study of OX40 agonist ivuxolimab in advanced cancers. The protocol was immunoSEQ multiplex PCR, while the TCRdb copy is restricted to in-frame clones and leaves out a portion. The sample records approximately 54,000 clones, less than 95% being singletons. The rearrangement uses TRBV4-3 and TRBJ1-1; no reliable D call. The TCR sequence derives from an adult with an advanced solid tumor such as melanoma, head and neck, liver or kidney cancer. The sequenced sample was CD4+ or CD8+ T cells sorted from blood, obtained in a trial of the OX40 agonist ivuxolimab. CDR3 in amino acids: CASSHTRAGPEAFF. The CDR3, as DNA: TGCGCCAGCAGCCACACAAGAGCCGGGCCTGAAGCTTTCTTT.